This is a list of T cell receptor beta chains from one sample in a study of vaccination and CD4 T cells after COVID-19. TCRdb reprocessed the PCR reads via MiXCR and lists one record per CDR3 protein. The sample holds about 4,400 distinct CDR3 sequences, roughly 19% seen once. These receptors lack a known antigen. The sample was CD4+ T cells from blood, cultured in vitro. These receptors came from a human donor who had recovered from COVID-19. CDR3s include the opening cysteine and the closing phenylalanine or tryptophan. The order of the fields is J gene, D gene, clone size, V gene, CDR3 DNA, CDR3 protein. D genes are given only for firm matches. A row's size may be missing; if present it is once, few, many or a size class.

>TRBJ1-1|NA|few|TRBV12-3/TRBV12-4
TGTGCCAGCCAGAGACTCCTGAACACTGAAGCTTTCTTT
CASQRLLNTEAFF
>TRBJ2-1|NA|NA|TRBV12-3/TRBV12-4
TGTGCCAGCGGCTTAGGGGGGGGCAAGGACGAGCAGTTCTTC
CASGLGGGKDEQFF
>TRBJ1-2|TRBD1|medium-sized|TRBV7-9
TGTGCCAGCAGCTTAGTCGGGGACAGGGGGCACAGTGGCTACACCTTC
CASSLVGDRGHSGYTF
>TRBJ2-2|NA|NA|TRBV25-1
TGTGCCAGCAGGGACTACCAGAACACCGGGGAGCTGTTTTTT
CASRDYQNTGELFF
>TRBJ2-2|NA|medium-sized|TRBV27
TGTGCCAGCAGTTTGGAGTATAACACCGGGGAGCTGTTTTTT
CASSLEYNTGELFF
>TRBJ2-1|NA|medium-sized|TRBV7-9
TGTGCCAGCAGCTTAGGGGCGGGGAACTCCTACAATGAGCAGTTCTTC
CASSLGAGNSYNEQFF
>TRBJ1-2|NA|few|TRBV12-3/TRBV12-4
TGTGCCAGCAGCCTGCTGATAGATACTAACTATGGCTACACCTTC
CASSLLIDTNYGYTF
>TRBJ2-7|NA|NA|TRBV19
TGTGCCAGTAGTAGGGTCGGGTTGGTCGGGGACGAGCAGTACTTC
CASSRVGLVGDEQYF
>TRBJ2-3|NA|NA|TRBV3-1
TGTGCCAGCAGCCAAGCAGATACGCAGTATTTT
CASSQADTQYF
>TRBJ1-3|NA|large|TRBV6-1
TGTGCCAGCAGTGAGGTTGGCACCATATATTTT
CASSEVGTIYF